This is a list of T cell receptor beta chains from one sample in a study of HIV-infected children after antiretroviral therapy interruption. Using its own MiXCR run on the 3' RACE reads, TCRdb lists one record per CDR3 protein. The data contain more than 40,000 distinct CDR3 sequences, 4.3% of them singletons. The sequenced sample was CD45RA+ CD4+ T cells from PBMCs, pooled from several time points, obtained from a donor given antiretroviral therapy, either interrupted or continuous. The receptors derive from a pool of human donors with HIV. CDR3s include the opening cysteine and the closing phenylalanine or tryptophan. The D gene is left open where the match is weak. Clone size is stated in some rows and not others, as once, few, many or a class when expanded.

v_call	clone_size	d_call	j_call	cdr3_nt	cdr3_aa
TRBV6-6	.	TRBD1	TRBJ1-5	TGTGCCAGCAGTTACTTCTCAGGGGGCGACGGACAGCCCCAGCATTTT	CASSYFSGGDGQPQHF
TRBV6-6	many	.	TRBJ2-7	TGTGCCAGCAGCCCCACGTCAGAGCAGTACTTC	CASSPTSEQYF
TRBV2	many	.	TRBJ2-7	TGTGCCAGCAGCCTGACTAGCTACGAGCAGTACTTC	CASSLTSYEQYF
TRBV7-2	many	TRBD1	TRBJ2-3	TGTGCCAGCAGCCTGACAGGGCGCGACGATACGCAGTATTTT	CASSLTGRDDTQYF
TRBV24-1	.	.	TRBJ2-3	TGTGCCACCAGTGATTTGGCGGCACGGGCAGATACGCAGTATTTT	CATSDLAARADTQYF
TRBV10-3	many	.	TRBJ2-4	TGTGCCATCAGTGAGTCGGCGCGATCGCTGGCCAAAAACATTCAGTACTTC	CAISESARSLAKNIQYF
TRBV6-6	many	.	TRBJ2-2	TGTGCCAGCAGTTACGTAGGCGGGGAGCTGTTTTTT	CASSYVGGELFF
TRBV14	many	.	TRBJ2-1	TGTGCCAGCAGCGGAGGCAGGGGCTCCTACAATGAGCAGTTCTTC	CASSGGRGSYNEQFF
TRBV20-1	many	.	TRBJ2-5	TGCAGTGCCAGAGGAGGGCAAGAGACCCAGTACTTC	CSARGGQETQYF
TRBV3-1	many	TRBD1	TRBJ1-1	TGTGCCAGCAGCCAAGAGAGGACAGGGGTTTCCACTGAAGCTTTCTTT	CASSQERTGVSTEAFF
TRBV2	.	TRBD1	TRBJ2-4	TGTGCCAGCGGGCTGACAGGGCTCACTGGGAACATTCAGTACTTC	CASGLTGLTGNIQYF
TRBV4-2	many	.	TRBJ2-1	TGTGCCAGCACCCCCCTGGGAGGGGGCGTCGAGCACAATGAGCAGTTCTTC	CASTPLGGGVEHNEQFF
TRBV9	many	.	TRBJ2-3	TGTGCCAGCAGCGTAGGAGCAGGGGGGGGCACAGATACGCAGTATTTT	CASSVGAGGGTDTQYF
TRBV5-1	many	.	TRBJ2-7	TGCGCCAGCAGCAACCGGGGGGCTACTTCCTACGAGCAGTACTTC	CASSNRGATSYEQYF
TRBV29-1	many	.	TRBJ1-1	TGCAGCGTTGAAATACTGGGGGGGTGGACTGAAGCTTTCTTT	CSVEILGGWTEAFF
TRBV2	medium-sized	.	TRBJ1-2	TGTGCCAGCAGACCCAGTAACTATGGCTACACCTTC	CASRPSNYGYTF
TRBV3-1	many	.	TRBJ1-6	TGTGCCAGCAGCCAAGGCCAAGGTAATTCACCCCTCCACTTT	CASSQGQGNSPLHF
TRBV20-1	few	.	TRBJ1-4	TGCAGTGTTGCGGGATCAGGCGGTGGTGAAAAACTGTTTTTT	CSVAGSGGGEKLFF
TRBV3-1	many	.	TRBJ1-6	TGTGCCAGCAGCCAAGGGGGGAATTCACCCCTCCACTTT	CASSQGGNSPLHF
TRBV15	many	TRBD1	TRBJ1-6	TGTGCCACCAGCAGGATAAGTACAGGGGGCGATTCACCCCTCCACTTT	CATSRISTGGDSPLHF
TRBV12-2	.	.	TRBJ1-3	TGTGCAAGTCGCGCGGCAGTGAGGGGAAACACCATATATTTT	CASRAAVRGNTIYF
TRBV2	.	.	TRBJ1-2	TGCGCCAGCAGTGAAGGCAGCCGCGGCTACACCTTC	CASSEGSRGYTF
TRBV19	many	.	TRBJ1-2	TGTGCCAGTAGTCAAGGAACAGTCTATGGCTACACCTTC	CASSQGTVYGYTF
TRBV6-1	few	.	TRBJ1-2	TGTGCCAGCTCGGACAAGGAGCGATATGGCTACACCTTC	CASSDKERYGYTF
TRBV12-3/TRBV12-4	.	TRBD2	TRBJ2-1	TGTGCCTGTCTGACCTCGGGGGGGGCCCCCTCAAGTGAGCAGTTCTTC	CACLTSGGAPSSEQFF
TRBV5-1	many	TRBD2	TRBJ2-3	TGCGCCAGCAGCTTCCTCTCTAGCGGGGGGGCCGGGACAGATACGCAGTATTTT	CASSFLSSGGAGTDTQYF
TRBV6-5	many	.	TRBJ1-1	TGTGCCAGCAGTTACTCGATATTTGGAGGGACTGAAGCTTTCTTT	CASSYSIFGGTEAFF
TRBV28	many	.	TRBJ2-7	TGTGCCAGTAGTTTCCCTCCCCGACAGCCGGTCTCCTACGAGCAGTACTTC	CASSFPPRQPVSYEQYF
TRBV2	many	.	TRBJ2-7	TGTGCCAGCAGCCGGGTTGGGTACGAGCAGTACTTC	CASSRVGYEQYF
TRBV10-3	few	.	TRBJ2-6	TGTGCCATCGGTTCGGGGCCCGCTGGGGCCAACGTCCTGACTTTC	CAIGSGPAGANVLTF
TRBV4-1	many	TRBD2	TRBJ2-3	TGCGCCAGCAGCCATCTGGGTAGACTAGCGGGGCTCGCAGATACGCAGTATTTT	CASSHLGRLAGLADTQYF
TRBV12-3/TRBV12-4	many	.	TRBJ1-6	TGTGCCAGCAGTTTGAACGGAAATTCACCCCTCCACTTT	CASSLNGNSPLHF
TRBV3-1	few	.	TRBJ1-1	TGTGCCAGCAGCCAAATCAAGAACACTGAAGCTTTCTTT	CASSQIKNTEAFF
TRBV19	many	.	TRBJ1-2	TGTGCCAGTAGTGCCAGGGACGGCTACACCTTC	CASSARDGYTF
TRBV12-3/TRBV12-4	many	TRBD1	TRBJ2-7	TGTGCCAGCAGTCGGCTGGACAGGGGATTCGAGCAGTACTTC	CASSRLDRGFEQYF
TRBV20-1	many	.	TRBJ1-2	TGCAGTGCTAGAGATAACCTCTTGGATGGCTACACCTTC	CSARDNLLDGYTF
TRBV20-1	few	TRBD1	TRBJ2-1	TGCAGTGCTAGATTGCCGGGACAGCGTTACAATGAGCAGTTCTTC	CSARLPGQRYNEQFF
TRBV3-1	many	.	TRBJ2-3	TGTGCCAGCAGCCCACAAGCCACTAGCACAGATACGCAGTATTTT	CASSPQATSTDTQYF
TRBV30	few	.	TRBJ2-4	TGTGCCTGGAGCCTCGAAAACTATCCCGGAGACATTCAGTACTTC	CAWSLENYPGDIQYF
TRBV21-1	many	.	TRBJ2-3	TGTGCCAGCGATCCCAGCGGGGGCGACACAGATACGCAGTATTTT	CASDPSGGDTDTQYF
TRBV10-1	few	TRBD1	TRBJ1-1	TGCGCCAGCAGTGAGTCTCCAGAACAGGGGATCACTGAAGCTTTCTTT	CASSESPEQGITEAFF
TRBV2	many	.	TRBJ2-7	TGTGCCAGCAGTGATTTTGGCGGTTCCTACGAGCAGTACTTC	CASSDFGGSYEQYF
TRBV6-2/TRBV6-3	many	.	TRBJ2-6	TGTGCCAGCAGCACCTTACTACGTATATCTGGGGCCAACGTCCTGACTTTC	CASSTLLRISGANVLTF
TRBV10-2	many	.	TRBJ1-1	TGCGCCAGCAGTGAGTCGCTGGGGACTGAAGCTTTCTTT	CASSESLGTEAFF
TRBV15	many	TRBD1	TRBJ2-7	TGTGCCACCAGCAGAGTACAGGGGGCTTCCTACGAGCAGTACTTC	CATSRVQGASYEQYF
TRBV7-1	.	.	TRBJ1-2	TGTGCCAGCAGCTCCGACGACGCAGGATTCTATGGCTACACCTTC	CASSSDDAGFYGYTF
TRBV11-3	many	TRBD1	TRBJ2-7	TGTGCCAGCAGCTTAAGACGCCGGGACAGCCTTCATTACGAGCAGTACTTC	CASSLRRRDSLHYEQYF
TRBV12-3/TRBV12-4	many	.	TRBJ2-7	TGTGCCAGCAGTTTCGGTGTAACGGACTACGAGCAGTACTTC	CASSFGVTDYEQYF
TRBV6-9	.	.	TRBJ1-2	TGTGCCAGCAGTGAGACAGGTTCCTTGGGTGGCTACACCTTC	CASSETGSLGGYTF
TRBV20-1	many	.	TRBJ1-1	TGCGCAGCCGATAGGGATGAAGCTTTCTTT	CAADRDEAFF
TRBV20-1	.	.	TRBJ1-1	TGCAGTGCTACTCCTCGAAGTCCGGGCACTGAAGCTTTCTTT	CSATPRSPGTEAFF
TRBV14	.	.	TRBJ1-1	TGTGCCAGCAGCCAAGCCGGGTTTTTCATGAACACTGAAGCTTTCTTT	CASSQAGFFMNTEAFF
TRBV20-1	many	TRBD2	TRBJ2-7	TGCAGTGCTAGTTCACTAGCGGGGACCTACGAGCAGTACTTC	CSASSLAGTYEQYF
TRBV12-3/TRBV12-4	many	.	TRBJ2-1	TGTGCCAGCAGTTTAGGGGACTGGGGCATCTATGCTGAGCAGTTCTTC	CASSLGDWGIYAEQFF